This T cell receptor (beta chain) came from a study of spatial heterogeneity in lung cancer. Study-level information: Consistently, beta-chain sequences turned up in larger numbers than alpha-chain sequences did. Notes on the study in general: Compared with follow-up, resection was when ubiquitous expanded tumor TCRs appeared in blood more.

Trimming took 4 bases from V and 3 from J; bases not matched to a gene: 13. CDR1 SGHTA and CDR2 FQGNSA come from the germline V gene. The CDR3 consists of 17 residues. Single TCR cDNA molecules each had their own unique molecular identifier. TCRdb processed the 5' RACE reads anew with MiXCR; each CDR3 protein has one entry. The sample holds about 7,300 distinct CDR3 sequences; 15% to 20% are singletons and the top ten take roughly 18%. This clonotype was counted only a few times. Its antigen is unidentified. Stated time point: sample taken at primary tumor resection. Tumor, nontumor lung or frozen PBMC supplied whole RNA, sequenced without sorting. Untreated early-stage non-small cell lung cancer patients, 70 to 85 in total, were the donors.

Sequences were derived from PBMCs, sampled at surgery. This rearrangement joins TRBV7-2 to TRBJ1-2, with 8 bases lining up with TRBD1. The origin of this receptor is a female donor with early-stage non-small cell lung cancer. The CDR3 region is CASSSSGGAGTHYGYTF. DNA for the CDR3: TGTGCCAGCAGCTCCTCAGGGGGCGCAGGAACACACTATGGCTACACCTTC. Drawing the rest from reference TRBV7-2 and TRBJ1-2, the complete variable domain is GAGVSQSPSNKVTEKGKDVELRCDPISGHTALYWYRQSLGQGLEFLIYFQGNSAPDKSGLPSDRFSAERTGGSVSTLTIQRTQQEDSAVYLCASSSSGGAGTHYGYTFGSGTRLTVV.